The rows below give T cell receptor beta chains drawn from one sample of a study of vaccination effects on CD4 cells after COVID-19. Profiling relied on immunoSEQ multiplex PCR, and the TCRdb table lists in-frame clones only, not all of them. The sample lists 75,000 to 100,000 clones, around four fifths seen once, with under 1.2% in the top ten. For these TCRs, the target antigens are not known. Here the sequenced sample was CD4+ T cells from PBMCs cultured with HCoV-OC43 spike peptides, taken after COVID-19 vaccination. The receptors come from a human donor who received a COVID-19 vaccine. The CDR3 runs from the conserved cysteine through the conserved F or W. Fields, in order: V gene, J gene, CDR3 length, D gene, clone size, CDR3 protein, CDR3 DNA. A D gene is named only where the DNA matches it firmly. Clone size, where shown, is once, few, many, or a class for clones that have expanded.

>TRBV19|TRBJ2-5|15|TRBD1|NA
CASSVLTGGRETQYF
TGTGCCAGTAGTGTCTTAACAGGGGGCCGAGAGACCCAGTACTTC
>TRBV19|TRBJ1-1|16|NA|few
CASSIPGRLVNTEAFF
TGTGCCAGTAGTATACCGGGACGGCTAGTGAACACTGAAGCTTTCTTT
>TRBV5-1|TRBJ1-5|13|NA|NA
CASSPDLNQPQHF
TGCGCCAGCAGCCCGGATTTAAATCAGCCCCAGCATTTT
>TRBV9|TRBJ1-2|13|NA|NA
CASSVSHNYGYTF
TGTGCCAGCAGCGTATCACATAACTATGGCTACACCTTC
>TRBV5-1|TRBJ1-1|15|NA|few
CASSLTGHSNTEAFF
TGCGCCAGCAGCCTCACGGGACACTCCAACACTGAAGCTTTCTTT
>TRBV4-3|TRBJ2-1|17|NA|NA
CASSQEGRSSVYNEQFF
TGCGCCAGCAGCCAAGAAGGGAGGAGTTCCGTCTACAATGAGCAGTTCTTC
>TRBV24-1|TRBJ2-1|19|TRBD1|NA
CATSDYGQGAGIRDNEQFF
TGTGCCACCAGTGACTATGGACAGGGGGCGGGTATAAGGGACAATGAGCAGTTCTTC
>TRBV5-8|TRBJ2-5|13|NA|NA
CASSLGRDKTQYF
TGTGCCAGCAGCTTAGGCAGGGATAAGACCCAGTACTTC
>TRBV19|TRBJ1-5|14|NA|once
CASSDQGLNQPQHF
TGTGCCAGTAGTGATCAGGGTCTCAATCAGCCCCAGCATTTT
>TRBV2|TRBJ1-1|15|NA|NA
CASSGGTGVDTEAFF
TGTGCCAGCAGCGGGGGCACCGGAGTTGATACTGAAGCTTTCTTT
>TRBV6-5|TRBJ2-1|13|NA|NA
CASSKDRDNEQFF
TGTGCCAGCAGTAAGGACAGAGACAATGAGCAGTTCTTC
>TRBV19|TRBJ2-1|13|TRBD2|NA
CASSIGGGNEQFF
TGTGCCAGTAGTATAGGGGGGGGGAATGAGCAGTTCTTC
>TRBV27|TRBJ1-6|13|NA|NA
CASRGPIGSPLHF
TGTGCCAGCAGGGGCCCGATAGGCTCACCCCTCCACTTT
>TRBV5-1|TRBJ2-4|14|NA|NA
CASSFGAGSGIQYF
TGCGCCAGCAGCTTCGGGGCAGGGTCGGGCATTCAGTACTTC
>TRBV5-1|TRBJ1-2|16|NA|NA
CASSLGREGANYGYTF
TGCGCCAGCAGCTTGGGACGGGAGGGCGCTAACTATGGCTACACCTTC
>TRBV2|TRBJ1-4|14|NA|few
CASTILRRDEKLFF
TGTGCCAGCACAATATTAAGAAGGGATGAAAAACTGTTTTTT
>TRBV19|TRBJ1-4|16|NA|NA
CASSFTTGMANEKLFF
TGTGCCAGTAGTTTCACTACAGGGATGGCTAATGAAAAACTGTTTTTT
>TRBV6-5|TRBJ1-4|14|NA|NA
CASSHDSVELKLFF
TGTGCCAGCAGTCACGACAGCGTAGAACTAAAACTGTTTTTT
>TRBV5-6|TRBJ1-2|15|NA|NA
CASSTTGGADYGYTF
TGTGCCAGCAGTACCACCGGGGGCGCGGACTATGGCTACACCTTC
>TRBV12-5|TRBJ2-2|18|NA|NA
CASGLVYGADPNTGELFF
TGTGCTAGTGGTTTGGTATATGGAGCTGATCCGAACACCGGGGAGCTGTTTTTT
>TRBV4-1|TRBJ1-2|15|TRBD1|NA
CASSLGQGALYGYTF
TGCGCCAGCAGCCTTGGACAGGGGGCTTTGTATGGCTACACCTTC
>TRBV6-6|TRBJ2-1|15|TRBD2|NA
CASSTTSGSINEQFF
TGTGCCAGCAGTACGACTAGCGGGTCAATCAATGAGCAGTTCTTC
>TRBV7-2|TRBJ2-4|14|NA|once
CASSFSPSGSPMYF
TGTGCCAGCAGCTTTTCCCCCTCTGGGTCACCAATGTACTTC
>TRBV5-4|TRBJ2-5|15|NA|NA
CASSLAGYSKETQYF
TGTGCCAGCAGCTTGGCCGGCTACAGCAAAGAGACCCAGTACTTC
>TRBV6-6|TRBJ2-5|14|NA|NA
CATRQGQREETQYF
TGTGCCACCCGACAGGGACAGCGGGAAGAGACCCAGTACTTC
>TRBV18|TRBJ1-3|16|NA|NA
CASSPPRQPPGNTIYF
TGTGCCAGCTCACCACCCAGACAGCCTCCTGGAAACACCATATATTTT
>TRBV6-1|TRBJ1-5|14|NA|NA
CASSEGGGNQPQHF
TGTGCCAGCAGTGAGGGAGGGGGCAATCAGCCCCAGCATTTT
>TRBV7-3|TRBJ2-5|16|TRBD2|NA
CASSSGRGERGRTQYF
TGTGCCAGCAGCTCCGGACGGGGGGAGCGGGGGCGTACCCAGTACTTC
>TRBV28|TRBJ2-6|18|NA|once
CASSPTHVRVSGANVLTF
TGTGCCAGCAGCCCTACTCATGTGAGGGTGTCGGGGGCCAACGTCCTGACTTTC
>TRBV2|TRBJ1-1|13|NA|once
CASSGAAGFRAFF
TGTGCCAGCAGTGGGGCGGCAGGGTTTAGGGCTTTCTTT
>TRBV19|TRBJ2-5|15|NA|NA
CASSSSPGTAETQYF
TGTGCCAGTAGCAGCAGTCCCGGGACGGCAGAGACCCAGTACTTC
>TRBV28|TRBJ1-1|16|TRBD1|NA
CASSFPRQGVYTEAFF
TGTGCCAGCAGTTTCCCTAGACAGGGGGTCTACACTGAAGCTTTCTTT
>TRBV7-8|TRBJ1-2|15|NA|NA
CASSGSGRTLYGYTF
TGTGCCAGCAGCGGATCGGGACGGACTCTCTATGGCTACACCTTC
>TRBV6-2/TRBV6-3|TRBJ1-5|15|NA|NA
CASSYWGLSNQPQHF
TGTGCCAGCAGTTACTGGGGACTGAGCAATCAGCCCCAGCATTTT
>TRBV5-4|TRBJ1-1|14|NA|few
CASRRTGTNTEAFF
TGTGCCAGCAGGAGAACAGGGACGAACACTGAAGCTTTCTTT
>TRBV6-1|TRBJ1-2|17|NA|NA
CASSEALRGGGPYGYTF
TGTGCCAGCAGTGAAGCGCTTCGGGGGGGAGGACCGTATGGCTACACCTTC
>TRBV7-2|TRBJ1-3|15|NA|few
CASSSTGSSGNTIYF
TGTGCCAGCAGCTCGACAGGTTCGTCTGGAAACACCATATATTTT
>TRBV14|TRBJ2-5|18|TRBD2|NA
CASSQPLRLAGPQETQYF
TGTGCCAGCAGCCAACCCCTGCGACTAGCGGGGCCCCAAGAGACCCAGTACTTC
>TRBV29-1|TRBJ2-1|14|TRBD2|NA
CSVVVVAGYNEQFF
TGCAGCGTTGTGGTGGTAGCGGGGTACAATGAGCAGTTCTTC
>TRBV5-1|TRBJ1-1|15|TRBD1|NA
CASSFLQGGNTEAFF
TGCGCCAGCAGCTTCCTACAGGGGGGGAACACTGAAGCTTTCTTT
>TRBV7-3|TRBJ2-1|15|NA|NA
CASSLGVARYNEQFF
TGTGCCAGCAGCTTAGGGGTGGCGCGGTACAATGAGCAGTTCTTC
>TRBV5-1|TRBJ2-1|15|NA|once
CASSEKDLSYNEQFF
TGCGCCAGCAGCGAAAAGGACCTATCCTACAATGAGCAGTTCTTC
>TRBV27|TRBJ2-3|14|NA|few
CASSYRVSTDTQYF
TGTGCCAGCAGCTACAGGGTCAGCACAGATACGCAGTATTTT
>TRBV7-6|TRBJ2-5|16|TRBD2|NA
CASSSIAGGSLETQYF
TGTGCCAGCAGCTCGATAGCGGGGGGGTCTTTAGAGACCCAGTACTTC
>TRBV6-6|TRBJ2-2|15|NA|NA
CASSSTGRVPGELFF
TGTGCCAGCAGCTCGACGGGAAGGGTCCCCGGGGAGCTGTTTTTT
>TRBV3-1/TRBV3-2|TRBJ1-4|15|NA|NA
CASSLQGQGGEKLFF
TGTGCCAGCAGCTTGCAGGGACAAGGGGGTGAAAAACTGTTTTTT
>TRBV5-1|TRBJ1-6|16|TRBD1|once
CASSLGSGGTNSPLHF
TGCGCCAGCAGCTTGGGTTCAGGGGGCACTAATTCACCCCTCCACTTT
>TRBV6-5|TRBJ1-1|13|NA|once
CASSFPLSSEAFF
TGTGCCAGCAGTTTTCCCTTGAGCTCTGAAGCTTTCTTT
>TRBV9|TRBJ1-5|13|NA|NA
CASSVGSNQPQHF
TGTGCCAGCAGCGTAGGGAGCAATCAGCCCCAGCATTTT
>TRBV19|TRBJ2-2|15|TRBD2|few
CASSGGASSTGELFF
TGTGCCAGTAGCGGGGGGGCCAGTAGCACCGGGGAGCTGTTTTTT